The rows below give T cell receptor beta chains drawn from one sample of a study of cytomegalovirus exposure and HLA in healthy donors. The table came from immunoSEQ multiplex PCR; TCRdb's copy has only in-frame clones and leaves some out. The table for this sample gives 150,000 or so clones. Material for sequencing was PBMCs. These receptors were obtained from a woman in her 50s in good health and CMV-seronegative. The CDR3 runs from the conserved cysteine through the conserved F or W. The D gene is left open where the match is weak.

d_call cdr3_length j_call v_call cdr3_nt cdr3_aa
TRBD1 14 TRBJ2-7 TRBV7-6 TGTGCCAGCAGCTTAATTATACAGGGGAATGGGCAGTACTTC CASSLIIQGNGQYF
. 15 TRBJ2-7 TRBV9 TGTGCCAGCAGCGTAGGGACAGCGAGCTCCTACGAGCAGTACTTC CASSVGTASSYEQYF
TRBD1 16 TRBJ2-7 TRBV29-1 TGCAGCGGCCGACAGGGAATTCTCTGGGAGAGCTACGAGCAGTACTTC CSGRQGILWESYEQYF
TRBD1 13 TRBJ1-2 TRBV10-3 TGTGCCATCAGCCCCACAGGGGACTATGGCTACACCTTC CAISPTGDYGYTF
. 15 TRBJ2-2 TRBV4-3 TGCGCCAGCAGCCAAGATTTGGCAGTTACCGGGGAGCTGTTTTTT CASSQDLAVTGELFF
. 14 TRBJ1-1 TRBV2 TGTGCCAGCAGTTCGGGACTGACCGACACTGAAGCTTTCTTT CASSSGLTDTEAFF
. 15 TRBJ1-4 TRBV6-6 TGTGCCAGCAGTTACGGGGCAGGGGATGGTGAAAAACTGTTTTTT CASSYGAGDGEKLFF
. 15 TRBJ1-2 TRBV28 TGTGCCAGCAGCCTCCCCGGCCAGGGCCAGTATGGCTACACCTTC CASSLPGQGQYGYTF
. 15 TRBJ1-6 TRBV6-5 TGTGCCAGCAGTTACGGGAGGTACGGTAATTCACCCCTCCACTTT CASSYGRYGNSPLHF
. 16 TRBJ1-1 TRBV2 TGTGCCAGCAGCCAAAGACTGGACGGCAGGGACACTGAAGCTTTCTTT CASSQRLDGRDTEAFF
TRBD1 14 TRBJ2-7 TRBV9 TGTGCCAGCAGCGTCCAGGGGGCCTCCTACGAGCAGTACTTC CASSVQGASYEQYF
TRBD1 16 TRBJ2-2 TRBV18 TGTGCCAGCTCACAGTGGACAGGGGGCGGCACCGGGGAGCTGTTTTTT CASSQWTGGGTGELFF
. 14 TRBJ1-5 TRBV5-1 TGCGCCAGCAGCTTGGGCACAAGCAATCAGCCCCAGCATTTT CASSLGTSNQPQHF
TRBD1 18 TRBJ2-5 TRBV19 TGTGCCAGTAGCTTGGGGAAGTGGGGACAGGGCGAAGTTAGGACCCAGTACTTC CASSLGKWGQGEVRTQYF
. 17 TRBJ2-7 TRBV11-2 TGTGCCAGCAGCCCCCGGGACGGGGGTAACGTTCCCTACGAGCAGTACTTC CASSPRDGGNVPYEQYF
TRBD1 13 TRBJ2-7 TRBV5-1 TGCGCCAGCAGCTACGGACAGGGTGGGGAGCAGTACTTC CASSYGQGGEQYF
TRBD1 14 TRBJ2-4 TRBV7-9 TGTGCCAGCAGCCAGGACAGGGTGGCGAACATTCAGTACTTC CASSQDRVANIQYF
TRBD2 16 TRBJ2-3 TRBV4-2 TGTGCCAGCAGCCAAGGGGTAGCGGGGGAGACAGATACGCAGTATTTT CASSQGVAGETDTQYF
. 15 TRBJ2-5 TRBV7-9 TGTGCCAGCAGCTTAGGGCGGGGGCCAGGGGAGACCCAGTACTTC CASSLGRGPGETQYF
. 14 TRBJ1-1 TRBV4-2 TGTGCCAGCAGCCAAGATGCCGGGAACACTGAAGCTTTCTTT CASSQDAGNTEAFF
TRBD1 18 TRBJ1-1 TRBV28 TGTGCCAGCAGAGCACTGAAGGGGGCGGGGGGATGGAGCACTGAAGCTTTCTTT CASRALKGAGGWSTEAFF
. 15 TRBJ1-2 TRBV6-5 TGTGCCAGCAGTTACGAGGCCTCGGAGAGGGATGGCTACACCTTC CASSYEASERDGYTF
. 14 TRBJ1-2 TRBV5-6 TGTGCCAGCAGTGGGGGGAACAGTAACTATGGCTACACCTTC CASSGGNSNYGYTF
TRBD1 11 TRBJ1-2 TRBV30 TGTGCCAGCACAGGGGCCGGGGGCTACACCTTC CASTGAGGYTF
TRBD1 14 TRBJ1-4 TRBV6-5 TGTGCCAGCAGCATACAGGGGGTTCCTGAAAAACTGTTTTTT CASSIQGVPEKLFF
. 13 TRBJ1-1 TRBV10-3 TGTGCCATCAGTGGACAGCAGAACACTGAAGCTTTCTTT CAISGQQNTEAFF
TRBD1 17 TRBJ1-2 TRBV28 TGTGCCAGCAGTACCACCGGGACAGGGGGCGCTAACTATGGCTACACCTTC CASSTTGTGGANYGYTF
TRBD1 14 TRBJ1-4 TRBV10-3 TGTGCCATCAGAAAGGACAGGAGTAATGAAAAACTGTTTTTT CAIRKDRSNEKLFF
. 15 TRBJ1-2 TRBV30 TGTGCCTGGAGTGTACACAGATCATCCCCAGACGGCTACACCTTC CAWSVHRSSPDGYTF
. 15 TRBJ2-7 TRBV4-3 TGCGCCAGCAGCCGAAATTCCGGGACAATTAGCGAGCAGTACTTC CASSRNSGTISEQYF
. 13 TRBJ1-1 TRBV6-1 TGTGCCAGCAGTGAATCTGGGGGGACTGAAGCTTTCTTT CASSESGGTEAFF